One and the same sample provided the 19 T cell receptor beta chains below, sequenced in a study of T-cell reconstitution after alpha-beta-depleted transplantation in children. Unique molecular identifiers tagged the TCRbeta library. TCRdb re-called the PCR reads through MiXCR, storing one row per CDR3 protein. The sample holds hundreds of thousands of distinct CDR3 sequences, under 20% seen once. Sequenced material: PBMCs, mostly from graft donor cells, taken 360 days after TCRalphabeta/CD19-depleted stem cell transplant. These receptors came from a male patient between 2 and 10 years old who had a stem cell transplant for acute lymphoblastic leukemia, so the T cells may come from the graft donor.

This clonotype appeared a few times. V gene TRBV5-6 combines with J gene TRBJ2-5; D call uncertain. The V gene's germline CDR1 is SGHDT and CDR2 YYEEEE. V dropped 0 bases and J dropped 4 bases, with 10 bases sitting between them. This CDR3 is built from 14 residues. CDR3: CASSLGSSAETQYF. CDR3 in DNA: TGTGCCAGCAGCTTGGGAAGCAGCGCAGAGACCCAGTACTTC.

This clonotype appeared a few times. V and J are TRBV11-2 and TRBJ2-5; TRBD1 or TRBD2 may be the D gene (5 bases each). The germline V and J ends were trimmed by 4 bases and 4 bases, with 16 bases remaining between them. Germline CDR1 reads SGHAT; CDR2 reads FQNNGV. The CDR3 sequence is 15 residues long. In DNA form, the CDR3 reads TGTGCCAGCAGCTCCAATCCTCACGGGGCAGAGACCCAGTACTTC. Its protein product is CASSSNPHGAETQYF. The full variable domain, its missing parts supplied by reference TRBV11-2 and TRBJ2-5, is EAGVAQSPRYKIIEKRQSVAFWCNPISGHATLYWYQQILGQGPKLLIQFQNNGVVDDSQLPKDRFSAERLKGVDSTLKIQPAKLEDSAVYLCASSSNPHGAETQYFGPGTRLLVL.

V and J are TRBV7-9 and TRBJ1-1; D gene unclear. The germline CDR1 and CDR2 sequences are SEHNR and FQNEAQ (reference sequence). The CDR3 runs to 13 residues. With 5 bases removed from V and 1 base from J, the gap between germline ends came to 8 bases. The CDR3 nucleotides read TGTGCCAGCAGCCGCGGGAGGAACACTGAAGCTTTCTTT. It codes for CASSRGRNTEAFF.

This chain connects TRBV20-1 to TRBJ2-2; perhaps TRBD1 as D (5 bases). This CDR3 has 15 residues. Trimming left V 6 bases short and J 1 base short, with 15 bases between. CDR1 and CDR2 from the germline V gene are DFQATT and SNEGSKA (reference sequence). The CDR3 DNA sequence: TGCAGTGCCCTGACCTCCCAGGGGAACACCGGGGAGCTGTTTTTT. This codes for CSALTSQGNTGELFF.

This clonotype has at least ten counts. This chain joins TRBV10-2 and TRBJ2-3; 11 bases align to TRBD2. Germline V lookup: CDR1 WSHSY, CDR2 SAAADI. V was pared by 3 bases and J by 7 bases, with 3 bases of the junction left unmatched. The CDR3 contains 14 residues. The CDR3 is CASSDTSGGYTQYF. CDR3 nucleotide sequence: TGCGCCAGCAGTGACACTAGCGGGGGATATACGCAGTATTTT.

This clonotype was detected a few times. The chain links TRBV4-2 to TRBJ2-7; the match to TRBD2 covers 14 bases. The germline V gene has CDR1 LGHNA and CDR2 YNFKEQ. The V segment lost 4 bases and the J segment 2 bases; nucleotides outside the gene matches: 4. The CDR3 has 16 amino acids. The CDR3 nucleotides read TGTGCCAGCAGCCCCCGGGGACTAGCGGGGGCCTACGAGCAGTACTTC. It specifies CASSPRGLAGAYEQYF.

The rearrangement joins TRBV11-2 to TRBJ2-7, with D unclear. The CDR3 totals 14 residues. V lost 1 base and J 2 bases, leaving 9 bases between the germline ends. Germline values: CDR1 SGHAT, CDR2 FQNNGV. The CDR3 region has the DNA TGTGCCAGCAGCTTAGTGTCGCGGCCCTACGAGCAGTACTTC. Translated, it gives CASSLVSRPYEQYF.

CDR3 residues: CASSTWTAYGNTIYF. CDR3 nucleotides: TGTGCCAGCAGCACTTGGACAGCATATGGAAACACCATATATTTT. The chain has TRBV7-2 and TRBJ1-3, with D possibly being TRBD1 (6 bases). Germline V CDR1 and CDR2: SGHTA, FQGNSA. This CDR3 spans 15 amino acids. Trimming removed 5 bases from V and 3 bases from J, with 14 bases in between.

This clonotype has a single count. The gene calls are TRBV12-3 or TRBV12-4 and TRBJ1-5, with D uncertain. This CDR3 region has 13 residues. The V end was cut by 5 bases, the J end by 3 bases, with 8 bases between. The CDR3 DNA sequence: TGTGCCAGCAGTCCTAAAAACAATCAGCCCCAGCATTTT. This codes for CASSPKNNQPQHF.

CDR3 sequence (DNA): TGTGCCAGCAGCTTAGAGGGGGGTGACACTGAAGCTTTCTTT. Amino acid sequence: CASSLEGGDTEAFF. The chain has TRBV7-9 and TRBJ1-1, with D possibly matching TRBD1 (6 bases). V lost 1 base, J lost 3 bases, and 9 bases lay in between. The germline CDR1 and CDR2 sequences are SEHNR and FQNEAQ (reference sequence). This CDR3 has 14 amino acids.

This clonotype turned up a few times. The rearrangement links TRBV20-1 to TRBJ2-7, with D perhaps TRBD1 or TRBD2 (5 bases each). The CDR3 runs 13 residues. Trimming shortened V by 3 bases and J by 1 base, and 10 bases separated the two germline ends. The germline V gene encodes CDR1 DFQATT and CDR2 SNEGSKA (reference sequence). DNA for the CDR3: TGCAGTGCTAGGGGGGACCAATCCTACGAGCAGTACTTC. It codes for CSARGDQSYEQYF.

The chain combines TRBV5-1 with TRBJ2-2; no clear D. V lost 2 bases to trimming and J lost 7 bases, with 15 bases between them. The germline V gene has CDR1 SGHRS and CDR2 YFSETQ. CDR3 length: 15 residues. The CDR3 nucleotides are TGCGCCAGCAGCTTTTTCGCAGGAGTGGTCGGGGAGCTGTTTTTT. Encoded protein: CASSFFAGVVGELFF.

In this sample, this clonotype turned up many times. The chain carries TRBV12-3 or TRBV12-4 and TRBJ1-2, with D unresolved. Trimming removed 6 bases at V and 2 bases at J, with 7 bases between. This CDR3 comprises 12 residues. In DNA, the CDR3 is TGTGCCAGCAGCCCCGGCAACTATGGCTACACCTTC. Translated: CASSPGNYGYTF.

The chain is built from TRBV6-5 and TRBJ2-1; tentatively, D is TRBD2 (5 bases). The germline gives CDR1 MNHEY, CDR2 SVGAGI. Trimming took off 6 bases at V and 5 bases at J, with 11 bases between the two ends. The CDR3 spans 13 residues. The CDR3 protein is CASRFGLHNEQFF. The CDR3 nucleotides read TGTGCCAGCAGATTCGGACTGCACAATGAGCAGTTCTTC.

This chain uses TRBV7-2 with TRBJ2-4, with TRBD2 matching 10 bases. J was trimmed by 6 bases and V by 2 bases; bases with no gene match: 4. CDR3 size: 15 residues. Per the germline V gene, CDR1 is SGHTA and CDR2 is FQGNSA. CDR3 sequence (DNA): TGTGCCAGCAGCTTAAAGCGGGGGGGCGGAAACATTCAGTACTTC. Residues: CASSLKRGGGNIQYF.

V is TRBV5-1 and J is TRBJ2-7, with D perhaps matching TRBD2 (6 bases). The CDR3 runs to 15 residues. Deletions cut 9 bases from V and 0 bases from J, with 19 bases between. Germline-derived CDR1 and CDR2 are SGHRS and YFSETQ. The CDR3 is CATQAGSGLSYEQYF. Written as DNA, the CDR3 is TGCGCCACCCAGGCGGGTAGCGGACTCTCCTACGAGCAGTACTTC. Together with reference TRBV5-1 and TRBJ2-7, the CDR3 gives the full variable domain: KAGVTQTPRYLIKTRGQQVTLSCSPISGHRSVSWYQQTPGQGLQFLFEYFSETQRNKGNFPGRFSGRQFSNSRSEMNVSTLELGDSALYLCATQAGSGLSYEQYFGPGTRLTVT.

This chain joins TRBV4-2 and TRBJ1-5; tentatively, D is TRBD1 (5 bases). The CDR3 has 17 amino acids. Trimming removed 4 bases at V and 0 bases at J, with 16 bases between. Germline V gene sequence: CDR1 LGHNA, CDR2 YNFKEQ. The CDR3 DNA follows: TGTGCCAGCAGCCGTACCTTGGGGCAGGGTAGCAATCAGCCCCAGCATTTT. Translation gives CASSRTLGQGSNQPQHF.

CDR3 sequence reads: CASRTGVNTGELFF. CDR3 nucleotide sequence: TGTGCCAGCAGAACCGGGGTGAACACCGGGGAGCTGTTTTTT. The chain has TRBV12-3 or TRBV12-4 and TRBJ2-2; maybe TRBD2 (5 bases). This CDR3 comprises 14 residues. Deletions cut 6 bases from V and 1 base from J, with 9 bases between.

Only a few counts were recorded for this clonotype. The chain carries TRBV5-1 and TRBJ2-1; the D is unclear. The CDR3 consists of 14 residues. CDR1 and CDR2 from the germline V gene are SGHRS and YFSETQ. V lost 2 bases to trimming and J lost 1 base, with 7 bases between them. CDR3 loop: CASSFAESYNEQFF. In nucleotides, the CDR3 is TGCGCCAGCAGCTTCGCGGAATCCTACAATGAGCAGTTCTTC.